The rows below give T cell receptor beta chains drawn from one sample of a study of cytomegalovirus exposure and HLA in healthy donors. The repertoire was sequenced with immunoSEQ multiplex PCR; TCRdb's copy has only in-frame clones and lacks some. This table holds 99,000 or so clones, over 12% found once. Material: PBMCs. These receptor sequences come from a female donor in good health and CMV-seronegative. Both conserved end residues are part of each CDR3. A D gene is named only where the DNA matches it firmly. Only part of the rows carry a size: once, few, many, or a class if the clone is expanded.

NA	TRBV9	NA	TRBJ2-5	CASSVEGSAPQETQYF	TGTGCCAGCAGCGTAGAGGGGTCTGCACCACAAGAGACCCAGTACTTC
NA	TRBV29-1	NA	TRBJ2-3	CSVEEVADTQYF	TGCAGCGTTGAAGAGGTAGCAGATACGCAGTATTTT
NA	TRBV25-1	TRBD2	TRBJ2-7	CASSDSSGLYEQYF	TGTGCCAGCAGTGATTCTAGCGGGCTCTACGAGCAGTACTTC
NA	TRBV9	NA	TRBJ2-3	CASSVVLGGTDTQYF	TGTGCCAGCAGCGTAGTTCTAGGTGGCACAGATACGCAGTATTTT
NA	TRBV4-3	NA	TRBJ1-1	CASSQDPGSAEAFF	TGCGCCAGCAGCCAAGATCCGGGAAGTGCTGAAGCTTTCTTT
NA	TRBV5-1	TRBD1	TRBJ1-1	CASSLWGDRNTEAFF	TGCGCCAGCAGCTTGTGGGGGGACAGGAACACTGAAGCTTTCTTT
NA	TRBV7-9	TRBD1	TRBJ1-2	CASSSPGQGNGYTF	TGTGCCAGCAGCTCGCCGGGACAGGGGAATGGCTACACCTTC
few	TRBV6-5	TRBD1	TRBJ2-7	CASSGQGVAAYEQYF	TGTGCCAGCAGTGGACAGGGGGTCGCGGCCTACGAGCAGTACTTC
NA	TRBV25-1	NA	TRBJ2-3	CASSPPGLSSADTQYF	TGTGCCAGCAGTCCTCCGGGACTGAGTTCCGCAGATACGCAGTATTTT
few	TRBV5-1	TRBD1	TRBJ1-4	CASTWGRGHILSTNEKLFF	TGCGCCAGCACCTGGGGCAGGGGGCATATATTATCAACTAATGAAAAACTGTTTTTT
NA	TRBV25-1	NA	TRBJ2-3	CASSEYSPDTQYF	TGTGCCAGCAGTGAATATAGCCCAGATACGCAGTATTTT
few	TRBV7-6	NA	TRBJ1-1	CASSLLGGNTEAFF	TGTGCCAGCAGCCTGTTGGGGGGGAACACTGAAGCTTTCTTT
NA	TRBV28	NA	TRBJ2-7	CASRVLDSTVSEQYF	TGTGCCAGCAGGGTTCTGGACAGCACAGTGAGTGAGCAGTACTTC
NA	TRBV4-1	TRBD1	TRBJ1-2	CASSQDGGRGIVGGYTF	TGCGCCAGCAGCCAAGATGGAGGCAGGGGGATCGTGGGCGGCTACACCTTC
few	TRBV9	NA	TRBJ1-3	CASSARQAYSGNTIYF	TGTGCCAGCAGCGCGAGACAGGCGTACTCTGGAAACACCATATATTTT
NA	TRBV12-5	TRBD1	TRBJ1-1	CASGLIVTGVVTEAFF	TGTGCTAGTGGTTTGATTGTGACAGGGGTGGTCACTGAAGCTTTCTTT
NA	TRBV4-3	TRBD2	TRBJ2-7	CASSQGTGGPSEQYF	TGCGCCAGCAGCCAAGGTACGGGAGGGCCGTCCGAGCAGTACTTC
NA	TRBV10-3	TRBD1	TRBJ1-1	CAIRSAGQGATEAFF	TGTGCCATCAGAAGCGCGGGACAGGGGGCAACTGAAGCTTTCTTT
NA	TRBV18	NA	TRBJ1-5	CASSPGSGAGNQPQHF	TGTGCCAGCTCACCGGGGTCGGGAGCGGGCAATCAGCCCCAGCATTTT
few	TRBV7-9	NA	TRBJ2-7	CASSSRLAYEQYF	TGTGCCAGCAGCTCGCGACTAGCCTACGAGCAGTACTTC
few	TRBV29-1	NA	TRBJ1-2	CSVTNRGGDGYTF	TGCAGCGTCACTAATCGGGGTGGTGATGGCTACACCTTC
once	TRBV14	NA	TRBJ1-2	CASSQETSYGYTF	TGTGCCAGCAGCCAAGAAACTTCCTATGGCTACACCTTC
few	TRBV18	NA	TRBJ1-3	CASSPPSRPLSPSGNTIYF	TGTGCCAGCTCACCACCGTCCAGGCCTTTGTCCCCATCTGGAAACACCATATATTTT
few	TRBV25-1	NA	TRBJ2-7	CASSNPGPSYEQYF	TGTGCCAGCAGTAATCCAGGGCCCTCCTACGAGCAGTACTTC
few	TRBV7-2	NA	TRBJ1-1	CASSPERVGQAFF	TGTGCCAGCAGCCCAGAAAGGGTGGGGCAAGCTTTCTTT
NA	TRBV30	TRBD2	TRBJ2-1	CACPTSGGIYEQFF	TGTGCCTGCCCTACTAGCGGGGGGATATATGAGCAGTTCTTC
few	TRBV2	TRBD2	TRBJ2-3	CASTPGSVLAGLTDTQYF	TGTGCCAGCACCCCGGGTTCGGTACTAGCGGGGCTCACAGATACGCAGTATTTT
few	TRBV27	TRBD1	TRBJ1-3	CASSPRTGAGNTIYF	TGTGCCAGCAGTCCAAGGACAGGCGCTGGAAACACCATATATTTT
few	TRBV29-1	TRBD1	TRBJ1-2	CSVARTGYYGYTF	TGCAGCGTGGCCCGGACAGGTTACTATGGCTACACCTTC
few	TRBV19	TRBD1	TRBJ1-5	CASSIFWGQGVSNQPQHF	TGTGCCAGTAGTATTTTTTGGGGACAGGGGGTAAGCAATCAGCCCCAGCATTTT
few	TRBV29-1	TRBD1	TRBJ2-7	CSVTGTGNYEQYF	TGCAGCGTCACCGGGACAGGGAACTACGAGCAGTACTTC
NA	TRBV5-6	NA	TRBJ2-7	CASSTRGRGSIYEQYF	TGTGCCAGCAGCACTAGGGGGAGGGGAAGTATCTACGAGCAGTACTTC
few	TRBV14	NA	TRBJ2-7	CASSHVQGPYEQYF	TGTGCCAGCAGCCACGTACAGGGTCCCTACGAGCAGTACTTC
few	TRBV2	TRBD2	TRBJ2-1	CASRPTSDSYNEQFF	TGTGCCAGCAGACCCACTAGCGATTCCTACAATGAGCAGTTCTTC
NA	TRBV12-5	TRBD1	TRBJ1-2	CASGRTGQGNNYGGYTF	TGTGCTAGTGGGCGGACGGGACAGGGTAATAACTATGGCGGCTACACCTTC
NA	TRBV10-2	TRBD1	TRBJ2-7	CATATGAEQYF	TGCGCCACCGCAACAGGGGCCGAGCAGTACTTC
NA	TRBV6-6	TRBD1	TRBJ1-2	CASSYSGTGIGYTF	TGTGCCAGCAGTTATTCCGGGACAGGAATTGGCTACACCTTC
NA	TRBV12-5	NA	TRBJ1-6	CASGEGISSNSPLHF	TGTGCTTCCGGGGAGGGGATCTCCTCTAATTCACCCCTCCACTTT
few	TRBV4-3	NA	TRBJ2-1	CASSQGGLSTYNEQFF	TGCGCCAGCAGCCAAGGAGGGCTATCCACCTACAATGAGCAGTTCTTC
few	TRBV9	TRBD2	TRBJ2-7	CASSVETSDSYEQYF	TGTGCCAGCAGCGTTGAGACTAGCGACTCCTACGAGCAGTACTTC
once	TRBV13	TRBD1	TRBJ2-7	CASSYRTGWYEQYF	TGTGCCAGCAGCTATAGGACAGGGTGGTACGAGCAGTACTTC
NA	TRBV5-8	TRBD1	TRBJ2-7	CASSLGQGSYEQYF	TGTGCCAGCAGCTTAGGACAGGGCTCCTACGAGCAGTACTTC
NA	TRBV29-1	NA	TRBJ1-1	CSARGGRATEAFF	TGCAGCGCCAGAGGGGGGAGGGCCACTGAAGCTTTCTTT
few	TRBV5-1	TRBD1	TRBJ2-7	CASSDPGQGDPQYF	TGCGCCAGCAGCGATCCGGGACAGGGGGACCCGCAGTACTTC
NA	TRBV5-4	TRBD1	TRBJ2-1	CASTRDRVTEQFF	TGTGCCAGCACCCGGGACAGGGTCACTGAGCAGTTCTTC
few	TRBV29-1	TRBD2	TRBJ2-1	CSVVAGTTYNEQFF	TGCAGCGTTGTAGCGGGTACCACCTACAATGAGCAGTTCTTC
medium-sized	TRBV6-5	NA	TRBJ2-7	CASREDNYEQYF	TGTGCCAGCAGAGAGGACAACTACGAGCAGTACTTC
NA	TRBV7-3	TRBD2	TRBJ2-1	CASSLSSGRNEQFF	TGTGCCAGCAGCTTAAGTAGCGGGAGGAATGAGCAGTTCTTC
NA	TRBV14	NA	TRBJ1-1	CASSLQMNTEAFF	TGTGCCAGCAGCCTACAAATGAACACTGAAGCTTTCTTT
NA	TRBV6-5	NA	TRBJ1-5	CASSFREEGQPKHF	TGTGCCAGCAGTTTCAGGGAGGAGGGTCAGCCCAAGCATTTT
few	TRBV28	TRBD1	TRBJ2-3	CASSLGQGFSQYF	TGTGCCAGCAGTTTAGGACAGGGGTTTTCGCAGTATTTT
NA	TRBV29-1	NA	TRBJ2-6	CSARGSGANVLTF	TGCAGCGCTCGCGGCTCTGGGGCCAACGTCCTGACTTTC
NA	TRBV27	TRBD2	TRBJ2-3	CASRREGLATIFTQYF	TGTGCCAGCAGACGAGAGGGACTAGCGACGATATTTACGCAGTATTTT
few	TRBV7-9	TRBD1	TRBJ2-4	CASSRPQDRAKNIQYF	TGTGCCAGCAGCCGCCCCCAGGACAGGGCGAAAAACATTCAGTACTTC
NA	TRBV30	NA	TRBJ1-5	CAWSVGQGIQPQNF	NA
few	TRBV30	NA	TRBJ1-1	CAWSLTTLGTEAFF	TGTGCCTGGAGCCTGACTACCTTGGGGACTGAAGCTTTCTTT
NA	TRBV19	NA	TRBJ1-5	CASSIGASWQPQHF	TGTGCCAGTAGTATAGGGGCCAGCTGGCAGCCCCAGCATTTT
NA	TRBV4-2	TRBD2	TRBJ2-3	CASSRIDGRASTDTQYF	TGTGCCAGCAGCCGGATTGATGGGAGGGCTAGCACAGATACGCAGTATTTT
few	TRBV10-2	NA	TRBJ1-2	CASSASTGSYYGYTF	TGCGCCAGCAGTGCATCGACAGGATCCTACTATGGCTACACCTTC